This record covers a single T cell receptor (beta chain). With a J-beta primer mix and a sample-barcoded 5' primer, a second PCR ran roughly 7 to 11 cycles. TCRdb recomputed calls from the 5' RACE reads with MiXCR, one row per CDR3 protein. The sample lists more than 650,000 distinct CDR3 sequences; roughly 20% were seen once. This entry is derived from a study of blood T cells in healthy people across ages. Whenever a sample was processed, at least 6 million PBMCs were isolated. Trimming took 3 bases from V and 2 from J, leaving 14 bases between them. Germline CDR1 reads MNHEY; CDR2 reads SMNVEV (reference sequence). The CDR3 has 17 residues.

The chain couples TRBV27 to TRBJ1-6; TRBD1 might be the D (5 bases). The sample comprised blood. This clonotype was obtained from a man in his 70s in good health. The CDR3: CASSFGTPSTYNSPLHF. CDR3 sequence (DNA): TGTGCCAGCAGTTTCGGGACCCCTAGTACCTATAATTCACCCCTCCACTTT.